Below are 3 T cell receptor beta chains sequenced from a single sample in a study of identifying expanded T cells in peripheral blood (dated by TCRdb to between 2017 and 2020). The library was built by means of the immunoSEQ multiplex PCR assay. The clones in this table, taken by TCRdb from immuneACCESS, are in-frame only. Not every clone is retained; where verified, under half of the shortfall comes from an unresolved V gene, and the cause of the rest is unknown. The sample data list tens of thousands of clones, and 88% of these were observed just once. Of the sample, around 20% is held by the ten largest clones. Material for sequencing was blood. These receptors came from a person between 18 and 75 years old in good health.

The chain has TRBV9 and TRBJ2-3; D is undetermined. V lost 0 bases to trimming and J lost 2 bases, with 4 bases between them. Germline assignment: CDR1 SGDLS and CDR2 YYNGEE. This CDR3 spans 13 amino acids. The CDR3 DNA reads as TGTGCCAGCAGCGTAGGGTTCACAGATACGCAGTATTTT. Its protein is CASSVGFTDTQYF.

This sequence joins TRBV6-5 and TRBJ1-1, with TRBD1 matching over 8 bases. Germline assignment: CDR1 MNHEY and CDR2 SVGAGI. Unmatched junction bases numbered 4, after V lost 0 bases and J lost 7 bases. The CDR3 is 14 amino acids. CDR3 DNA: TGTGCCAGCAGTTACTCGGGACAGGACTATGAAGCTTTCTTT. Protein sequence: CASSYSGQDYEAFF.

In this sample, this clone turned up once. The chain is built from TRBV18 and TRBJ2-7; TRBD2 might be the D (5 bases). This CDR3 region has 15 residues. V shed 3 bases and J shed 6 bases, with 18 bases lying between them. Looked up from germline, CDR1 is KGHSH and CDR2 is LQKENI. The DNA of the CDR3 is TGTGCCAGCTCACCTTCGATTCGGGATATCGGCGAGCAGTACTTC. Translating gives CASSPSIRDIGEQYF.